This T cell receptor (beta chain) was profiled in a study of shared clonotypes between healthy human individuals. Overall study: A donor's plate count was three for CD4 naive and three for CD4 memory; CD8 naive had two and CD8 memory one. General observations from the study: Only blood was sampled; tissue repertoires likely differ. Inspection by rarefaction showed sorted-subset sequencing to be incomplete despite large depth.

CDR1 MNHEY and CDR2 SMNVEV come from the germline V gene (reference sequence). The J segment lost 7 bases and the V segment lost 6 bases, leaving 12 bases of the junction unmatched. This CDR3 is 16 amino acids long. Naive-designated CD8 cells lacked CD45RO, were positively enriched for CCR7, and omitted terminally differentiated effector memory CD45RA+ cells. Every donor was a Caucasian adult from Nashville, Tennessee. For this clone: Its antigen remains unknown.

Generated by immunoSEQ multiplex PCR, the TCRdb table keeps only in-frame clones and is missing some. This table has roughly 890,000 clones, over 90% appearing once. The receptor was isolated from a man aged 25-40 years in good health. The chain employs TRBV27 and TRBJ1-4, with 9 positions matching TRBD1. The sample taken for sequencing was naive CD8+ T cells sorted from blood. The CDR3 is CASSFATGGASEKLFF. CDR3 DNA sequence: TGTGCCAGCAGCTTTGCTACAGGGGGCGCCTCTGAAAAACTGTTTTTT.